Below are 19 T cell receptor beta chains sequenced from a single sample in a study of CD8+CD57+ T cells in acquired aplastic anemia (dated by TCRdb to the late 2010s). The run used an Illumina HiSeq 2000. Genomic DNA was used as template for profiling of TCR beta VDJ combinations and CDR3 sequences. TCRdb reprocessing: public reads trimmed at Q25 with fastp, clones called with MiXCR, in-frame beta chains kept. Each entry is one CDR3 protein sequence, shown with its most common DNA and genes. This sample is represented by around 200,000 distinct CDR3 sequences; 65% of them were singletons. 58% of the sample is held by the ten biggest clonotypes. Flow cytometry had shown CD8+CD57+ cell expansion in the patients selected for sequencing. The sequenced material came from sorted CD4+, CD8+, or CD8+CD57+ T cells (not recorded which) from PBMCs. These receptors originate from a human donor with aplastic anemia.

J is TRBJ1-4 and V is TRBV10-1; D might be TRBD1 (6 bases). The V gene lost 3 bases and the J gene lost 7 bases, with 21 bases spanning the gap. CDR3 length: 17 amino acids. Germline CDR1 reads WNHNN; CDR2 reads SYGVQD (reference sequence). CDR3 amino acids: CASSEGGTLWSPEKLFF. In DNA form, the CDR3 reads TGCGCCAGCAGTGAAGGTGGGACATTGTGGAGCCCTGAAAAACTGTTTTTT.

This clonotype was found many times. This chain links TRBV6-6 with TRBJ1-2; 7 bases map to TRBD1. V lost 3 bases to trimming and J lost 4 bases; unmatched junction nucleotides: 5. The CDR3 loop spans 14 amino acids. The germline V gene encodes CDR1 MNHNY and CDR2 SVGAGI (reference sequence). This chain's CDR3 is CASSYIQGFYGYTF. The CDR3 nucleotides read TGTGCCAGCAGTTATATACAGGGGTTCTATGGCTACACCTTC.

The chain links TRBV24-1 to TRBJ2-3; TRBD2 matches 12 bases. Germline-derived CDR1 and CDR2 are KGHDR and SFDVKD. The J segment lost 0 bases and the V segment lost 9 bases, leaving 0 bases of the junction unmatched. The CDR3 covers 14 residues. CDR3 nucleotides: TGTGCCACCGGGACTAGCGGGAGCACAGATACGCAGTATTTT. Encoded protein: CATGTSGSTDTQYF.

The chain carries TRBV5-1 and TRBJ1-1; 8 bases are a match to TRBD1. In germline, CDR1 is SGHRS, CDR2 YFSETQ. The CDR3 runs to 13 residues. V lost 4 bases, J lost 6 bases, and 5 bases stayed unmatched. The DNA for the CDR3 is TGCGCCAGCAGCGTACAGGGGGGGCCTGAAGCTTTCTTT. It translates to CASSVQGGPEAFF.

The CDR3 DNA follows: TGTGCCAGCAGTTACGGACTAGCGGGGGAAAACAATGAGCAGTTCTTC. This sequence encodes CASSYGLAGENNEQFF. The chain has TRBV6-6 and TRBJ2-1; TRBD2 matches at 13 bases. This CDR3 is built from 16 residues. The V and J ends lost 2 bases and 5 bases, in that order; junction bases with no gene match: 3. Germline loops: CDR1 MNHNY, CDR2 SVGAGI (reference sequence).

The CDR3 DNA is TGTGCCAGCAGCTTGGCGGCGGGAGGGTTGGGCGATTCACCCCTCCACTTT. Translating gives CASSLAAGGLGDSPLHF. This chain joins TRBV7-2 and TRBJ1-6; D is uncertain. The CDR3 contains 17 residues. The ends were cut back, 3 bases at V and 8 bases at J, with 20 bases in the middle. CDR1 and CDR2 from the germline V gene are SGHTA and FQGNSA.

The V and J genes are TRBV6-5 and TRBJ2-1; TRBD2 might be the D (6 bases). Per germline, CDR1 MNHEY and CDR2 SVGAGI. The V gene lost 6 bases and the J gene lost 7 bases, with 19 bases spanning the gap. This CDR3 comprises 15 residues. This chain's CDR3 is CASSPPGRDVNEQFF. DNA for the CDR3: TGTGCCAGCAGCCCCCCGGGGCGGGATGTGAATGAGCAGTTCTTC.

In the case of this clonotype: It may be a read error: a sequence one base away is much more abundant. The chain recombines TRBV11-3 with TRBJ1-1; no clear D gene. Trimming stripped 5 bases from V and 6 bases from J, with 10 bases between. The CDR3 is 12 residues long. Per germline, CDR1 SGHNT and CDR2 YENEEA. CDR3 sequence: CASSTSGPEAFF. The CDR3 nucleotides read TGTGCCAGCAGCACGTCTGGGCCTGAAGCTTTCTTT.

The chain links TRBV2 to TRBJ2-1; 15 bases are a match to TRBD2. V trimming: 9 bases; J trimming: 15 bases; junction bases outside the gene matches: 6. This CDR3 contains 12 residues. Germline CDR1 and CDR2: SNHLY and FYNNEI. CDR3 sequence: CARGLAGGKAFF. The CDR3 bases are TGTGCCAGGGGACTAGCGGGGGGCAAAGCGTTCTTC.

The V gene is TRBV5-1, the J gene TRBJ2-7; D unclear. Trimming removed 0 bases from V and 4 bases from J, with 14 bases in between. The CDR3 is made up of 15 amino acids. Germline lookup yields CDR1 SGHRS and CDR2 YFSETQ. CDR3 loop: CASSLGTSDTYEQYF. Here the CDR3 DNA reads TGCGCCAGCAGCTTGGGGACGTCCGATACTTACGAGCAGTACTTC.

This clonotype occurred many times. The gene calls are TRBV5-1 and TRBJ2-2; D remains ambiguous. V was trimmed by 10 bases and J by 0 bases, leaving 16 bases between them. Per the germline V gene, CDR1 is SGHRS and CDR2 is YFSETQ. This CDR3 region has 15 residues. The CDR3 loop is CACAPYDTNTGELFF. The CDR3, as DNA: TGCGCCTGCGCCCCCTATGATACGAACACCGGGGAGCTGTTTTTT.

The chain recombines TRBV20-1 with TRBJ2-1; 10 nucleotides agree with TRBD2. The V and J ends lost 1 base and 3 bases, in that order; junction bases with no gene match: 3. The CDR3 spans 15 residues. Germline V CDR1 and CDR2: DFQATT, SNEGSKA (reference sequence). The CDR3 reads CSARVWTSGYNEQFF. The CDR3 coding sequence is TGCAGTGCTAGAGTGTGGACTAGCGGCTACAATGAGCAGTTCTTC.

J is TRBJ2-5 and V is TRBV20-1, with D hard to call. This CDR3 has 12 residues. Trimming stripped 3 bases from V and 3 bases from J, with 8 bases between. The V gene's germline CDR1 is DFQATT and CDR2 SNEGSKA (reference sequence). The CDR3 region has the DNA TGCAGTGCTAGGGCCACAGAAGAGACCCAGTACTTC. Its translation: CSARATEETQYF.

Points on this clonotype: A read error may produce the germline difference seen at one junction end. The gene calls are TRBV7-6 and TRBJ1-2; possibly TRBD1 for D (6 bases). CDR3 size: 13 residues. Germline V lookup: CDR1 SGHVS, CDR2 FNYEAQ. CDR3 in amino acids: CASSFRDTYSYTF. CDR3 nucleotides: TGTGCCAGCAGCTTTCGGGACACCTATAGCTACACCTTC.

This chain connects TRBV29-1 to TRBJ2-1, with TRBD2 matching 11 bases. This CDR3 has 14 residues. In germline, CDR1 is SQVTM, CDR2 ANQGSEA. Germline trimming cut 6 bases from V and 3 bases from J; bases unmatched to any gene: 4. The CDR3 protein is CSVPSGGNYNEQFF. CDR3 sequence (DNA): TGCAGCGTCCCTAGCGGGGGGAACTACAATGAGCAGTTCTTC.

By share, this clonotype ranks as medium-sized (0.01 to 0.1%). The J gene is TRBJ2-3, the V gene TRBV15; D is uncertain. The CDR3 totals 13 residues. Trimming cost V 2 bases and J 6 bases, with 9 bases left between them. Germline CDR1 is LNHNV and CDR2 is YYDKDF (reference sequence). As DNA, the CDR3 is TGTGCCACCAGCAGACAGGCAACCGATACGCAGTATTTT. Translating gives CATSRQATDTQYF.

V is TRBV9 and J is TRBJ2-7; 10 bases are a match to TRBD1. The CDR3 covers 14 residues. Per the germline V gene, CDR1 is SGDLS and CDR2 is YYNGEE. Trimming cost V 3 bases and J 2 bases; bases outside gene matches: 2. The CDR3 bases are TGTGCCAGCAGCGAGGGGACAGGGGCCTACGAGCAGTACTTC. This translates into CASSEGTGAYEQYF.

This clonotype has at least ten counts. The CDR3 DNA reads as TGTGCCAGCAGGGGGGACAATGAGCAGTTCTTC. This gives the protein CASRGDNEQFF. This chain links TRBV2 with TRBJ2-1; D is perhaps TRBD1 or TRBD2 (5 bases each). The V end lost 6 bases, the J end lost 5 bases, and 5 bases lay between the germline ends. This CDR3 contains 11 residues. Germline V gene lookup returns CDR1 SNHLY and CDR2 FYNNEI.

V usage is TRBV5-1 and J usage is TRBJ2-2; 7 nucleotides align to TRBD2. Germline V lookup: CDR1 SGHRS, CDR2 YFSETQ. The CDR3 runs to 15 residues. Losses at the gene ends were 2 bases for V and 8 bases for J; bases not matched to a gene: 9. Here the CDR3 reads CASSFSLLAAGELFF. The CDR3 DNA sequence: TGCGCCAGCAGCTTTTCCCTCCTAGCGGCGGGGGAGCTGTTTTTT.